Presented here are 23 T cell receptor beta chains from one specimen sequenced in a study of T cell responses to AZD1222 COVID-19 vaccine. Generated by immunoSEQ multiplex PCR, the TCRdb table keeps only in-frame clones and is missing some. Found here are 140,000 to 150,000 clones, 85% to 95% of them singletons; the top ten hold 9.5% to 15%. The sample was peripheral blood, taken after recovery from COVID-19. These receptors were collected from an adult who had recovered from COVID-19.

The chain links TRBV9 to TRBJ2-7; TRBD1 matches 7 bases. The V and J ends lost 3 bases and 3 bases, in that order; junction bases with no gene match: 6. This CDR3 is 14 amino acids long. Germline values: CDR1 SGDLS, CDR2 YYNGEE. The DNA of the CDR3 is TGTGCCAGCAGCGCCCGGGACAGAGTCTACGAGCAGTACTTC. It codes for CASSARDRVYEQYF.

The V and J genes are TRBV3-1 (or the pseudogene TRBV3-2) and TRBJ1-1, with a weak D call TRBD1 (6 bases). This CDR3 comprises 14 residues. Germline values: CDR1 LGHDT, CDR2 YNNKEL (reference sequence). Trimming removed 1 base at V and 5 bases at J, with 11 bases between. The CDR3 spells CASSQAARGTEAFF. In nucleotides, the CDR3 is TGTGCCAGCAGCCAAGCAGCGAGGGGGACTGAAGCTTTCTTT.

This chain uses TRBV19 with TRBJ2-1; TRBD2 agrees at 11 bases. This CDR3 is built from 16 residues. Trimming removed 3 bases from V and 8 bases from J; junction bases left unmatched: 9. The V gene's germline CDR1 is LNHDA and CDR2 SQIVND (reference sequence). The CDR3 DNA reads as TGTGCCAGTAGTATTCGAGTAGCGGGAGGGAGGGATGAGCAGTTCTTC. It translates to CASSIRVAGGRDEQFF.

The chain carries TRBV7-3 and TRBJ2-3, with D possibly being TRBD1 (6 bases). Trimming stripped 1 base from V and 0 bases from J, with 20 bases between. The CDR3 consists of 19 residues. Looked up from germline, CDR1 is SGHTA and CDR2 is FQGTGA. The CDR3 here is CASSLNPAGVRGSTDTQYF. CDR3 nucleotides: TGTGCCAGCAGCTTAAACCCCGCAGGGGTCCGAGGGAGCACAGATACGCAGTATTTT.

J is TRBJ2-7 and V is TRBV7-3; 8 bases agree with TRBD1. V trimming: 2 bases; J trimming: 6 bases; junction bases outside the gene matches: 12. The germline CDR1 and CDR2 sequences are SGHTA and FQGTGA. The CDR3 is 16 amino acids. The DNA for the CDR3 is TGTGCCAGCAGCTTAGGACAGAGACAGGGGTCTCGCGAGCAGTACTTC. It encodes CASSLGQRQGSREQYF.

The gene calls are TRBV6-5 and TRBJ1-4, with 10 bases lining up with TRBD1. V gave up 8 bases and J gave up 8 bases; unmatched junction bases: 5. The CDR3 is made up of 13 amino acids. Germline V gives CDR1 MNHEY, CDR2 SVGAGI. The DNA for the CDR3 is TGTGCCAGCGGAGACAGGGGGCCCGAAAAACTGTTTTTT. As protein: CASGDRGPEKLFF.

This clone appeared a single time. CDR3 loop: CASSSPGIHYTIYF. The CDR3 DNA reads TGTGCCAGCAGCTCCCCTGGGATCCACTACACCATATATTTT. The rearrangement links TRBV7-9 to TRBJ1-3; D gene uncertain. V was shortened by 4 bases and J by 8 bases, with 15 bases between the two germline ends. The length of the CDR3 is 14 residues. Germline CDR1 and CDR2: SEHNR and FQNEAQ (reference sequence). Supplemented by reference TRBV7-9 and TRBJ1-3, the full variable domain reads DTGVSQNPRHKITKRGQNVTFRCDPISEHNRLYWYRQTLGQGPEFLTYFQNEAQLEKSRLLSDRFSAERPKGSFSTLEIQRTEQGDSAMYLCASSSPGIHYTIYFGEGSWLTVV.

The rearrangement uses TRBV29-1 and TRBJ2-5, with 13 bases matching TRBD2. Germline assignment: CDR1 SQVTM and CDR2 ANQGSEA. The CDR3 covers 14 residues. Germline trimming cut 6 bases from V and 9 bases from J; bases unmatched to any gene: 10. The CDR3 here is CSVSGTSGAGSQYF. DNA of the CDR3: TGCAGCGTCAGTGGGACTAGCGGGGCCGGGTCCCAGTACTTC.

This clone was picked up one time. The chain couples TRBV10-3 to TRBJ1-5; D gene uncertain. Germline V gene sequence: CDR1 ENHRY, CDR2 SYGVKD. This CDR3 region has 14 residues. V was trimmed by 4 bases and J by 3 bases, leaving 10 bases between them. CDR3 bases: TGTGCCATCAGTGCGGAGGGATTCAATCAGCCCCAGCATTTT. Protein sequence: CAISAEGFNQPQHF.

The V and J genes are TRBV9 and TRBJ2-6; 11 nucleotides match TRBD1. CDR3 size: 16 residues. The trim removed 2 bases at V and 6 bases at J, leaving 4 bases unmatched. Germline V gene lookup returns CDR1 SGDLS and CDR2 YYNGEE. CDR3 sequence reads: CASSVGTGGMANVLTF. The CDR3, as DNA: TGTGCCAGCAGCGTTGGGACAGGGGGAATGGCCAACGTCCTGACTTTC.

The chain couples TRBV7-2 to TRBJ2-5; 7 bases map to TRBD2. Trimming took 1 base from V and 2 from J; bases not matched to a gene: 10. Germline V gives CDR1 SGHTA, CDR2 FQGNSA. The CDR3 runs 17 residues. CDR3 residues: CASSLGPSGSGQETQYF. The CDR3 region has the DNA TGTGCCAGCAGCTTAGGCCCTAGCGGATCAGGACAAGAGACCCAGTACTTC. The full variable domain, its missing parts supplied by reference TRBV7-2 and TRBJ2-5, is GAGVSQSPSNKVTEKGKDVELRCDPISGHTALYWYRQSLGQGLEFLIYFQGNSAPDKSGLPSDRFSAERTGGSVSTLTIQRTQQEDSAVYLCASSLGPSGSGQETQYFGPGTRLLVL.

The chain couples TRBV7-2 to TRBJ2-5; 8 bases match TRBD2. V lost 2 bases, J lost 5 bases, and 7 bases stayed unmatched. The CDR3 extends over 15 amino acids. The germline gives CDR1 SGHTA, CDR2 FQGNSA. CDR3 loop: CASSLRGTRSETQYF. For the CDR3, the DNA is TGTGCCAGCAGCTTAAGAGGGACTAGGAGTGAGACCCAGTACTTC. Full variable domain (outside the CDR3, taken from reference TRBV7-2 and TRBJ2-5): GAGVSQSPSNKVTEKGKDVELRCDPISGHTALYWYRQSLGQGLEFLIYFQGNSAPDKSGLPSDRFSAERTGGSVSTLTIQRTQQEDSAVYLCASSLRGTRSETQYFGPGTRLLVL.

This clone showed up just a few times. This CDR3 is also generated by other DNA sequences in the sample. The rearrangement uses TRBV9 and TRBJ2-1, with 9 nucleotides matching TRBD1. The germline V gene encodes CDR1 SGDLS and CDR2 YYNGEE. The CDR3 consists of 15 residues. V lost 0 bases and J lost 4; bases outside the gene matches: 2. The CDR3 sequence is CASSVAGTGYNEQFF. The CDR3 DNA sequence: TGTGCCAGCAGCGTAGCGGGGACAGGGTACAATGAGCAGTTCTTC.

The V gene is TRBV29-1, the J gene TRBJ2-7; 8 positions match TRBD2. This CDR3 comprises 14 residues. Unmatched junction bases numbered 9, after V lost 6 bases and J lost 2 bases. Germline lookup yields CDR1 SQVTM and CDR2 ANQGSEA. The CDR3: CSVLSGSKTYEQYF. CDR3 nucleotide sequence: TGCAGCGTCCTGAGCGGGAGTAAGACCTACGAGCAGTACTTC.

This chain's CDR3 is CASSYRQAANYGYTF. For the CDR3, the DNA is TGTGCCAGCAGTTATAGACAGGCCGCTAACTATGGCTACACCTTC. The chain is built from TRBV2 and TRBJ1-2; D perhaps matches TRBD1 (6 bases). Trimming stripped 5 bases from V and 0 bases from J, with 13 bases between. The V gene's germline CDR1 is SNHLY and CDR2 FYNNEI. This CDR3 is 15 amino acids long. The full variable domain, its missing parts supplied by reference TRBV2 and TRBJ1-2, is EPEVTQTPSHQVTQMGQEVILRCVPISNHLYFYWYRQILGQKVEFLVSFYNNEISEKSEIFDDQFSVERPDGSNFTLKIRSTKLEDSAMYFCASSYRQAANYGYTFGSGTRLTVV.

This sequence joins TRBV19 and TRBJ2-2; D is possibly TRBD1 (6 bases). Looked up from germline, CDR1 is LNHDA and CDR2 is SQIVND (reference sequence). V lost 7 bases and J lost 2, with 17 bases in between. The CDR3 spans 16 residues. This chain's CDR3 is CASKRARGANTGELFF. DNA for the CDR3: TGTGCCAGTAAGAGGGCCAGGGGTGCCAACACCGGGGAGCTGTTTTTT.

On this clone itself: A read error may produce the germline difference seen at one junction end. The CDR3 DNA is TGTGCCAGCAGGGAAGGACAGGGGGCCACTGAAGCTTTCTTT. This sequence encodes CASREGQGATEAFF. The chain joins TRBV6-1 to TRBJ1-1; 11 nucleotides line up with TRBD1. The CDR3 has 14 residues. Germline V gene lookup returns CDR1 MNHNS and CDR2 SASEGT.

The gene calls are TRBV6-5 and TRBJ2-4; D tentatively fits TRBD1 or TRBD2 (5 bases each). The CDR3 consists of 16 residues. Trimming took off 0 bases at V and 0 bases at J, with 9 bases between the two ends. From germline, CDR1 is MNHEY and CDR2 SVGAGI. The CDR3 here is CASSYSAGGAKNIQYF. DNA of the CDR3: TGTGCCAGCAGTTACTCTGCTGGGGGAGCCAAAAACATTCAGTACTTC.

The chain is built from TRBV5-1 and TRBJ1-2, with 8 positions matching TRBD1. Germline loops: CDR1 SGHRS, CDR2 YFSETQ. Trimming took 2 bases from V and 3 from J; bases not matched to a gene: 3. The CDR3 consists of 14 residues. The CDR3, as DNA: TGCGCCAGCAGCTTAGGACAGGGCGACTATGGCTACACCTTC. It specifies CASSLGQGDYGYTF.

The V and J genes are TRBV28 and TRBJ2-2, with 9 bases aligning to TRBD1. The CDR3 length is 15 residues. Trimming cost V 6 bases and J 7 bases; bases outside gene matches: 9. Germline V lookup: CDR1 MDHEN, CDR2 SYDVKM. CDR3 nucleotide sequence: TGTGCCAGCAGGGCCCGGGACAGGGCGGTCGGGGAGCTGTTTTTT. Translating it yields CASRARDRAVGELFF. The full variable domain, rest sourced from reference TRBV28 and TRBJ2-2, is DVKVTQSSRYLVKRTGEKVFLECVQDMDHENMFWYRQDPGLGLRLIYFSYDVKMKEKGDIPEGYSVSREKKERFSLILESASTNQTSMYLCASRARDRAVGELFFGEGSRLTVL.

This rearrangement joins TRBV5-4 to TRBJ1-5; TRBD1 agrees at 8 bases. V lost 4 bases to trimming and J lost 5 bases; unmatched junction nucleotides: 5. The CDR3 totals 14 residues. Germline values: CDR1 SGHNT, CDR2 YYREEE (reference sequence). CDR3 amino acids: CASSAGTGDQPQHF. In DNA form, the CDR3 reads TGTGCCAGCAGCGCCGGGACAGGAGATCAGCCCCAGCATTTT.

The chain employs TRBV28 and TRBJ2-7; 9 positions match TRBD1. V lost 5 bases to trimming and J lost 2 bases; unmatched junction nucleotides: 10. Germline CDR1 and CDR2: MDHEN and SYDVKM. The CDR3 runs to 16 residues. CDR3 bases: TGTGCCAGCAGTGAAGCACAGGGGGCGTATCCCTACGAGCAGTACTTC. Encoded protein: CASSEAQGAYPYEQYF.

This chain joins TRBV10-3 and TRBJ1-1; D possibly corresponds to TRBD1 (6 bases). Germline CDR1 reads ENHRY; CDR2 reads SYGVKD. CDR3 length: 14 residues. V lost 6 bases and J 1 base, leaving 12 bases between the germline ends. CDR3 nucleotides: TGTGCCATCAGGACCCGGACAGAGAACACTGAAGCTTTCTTT. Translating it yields CAIRTRTENTEAFF.